The entry that follows covers one T cell receptor beta chain sequence. What it binds is not known. The V end lost 4 bases, the J end lost 7 bases, and 16 bases lay between the germline ends. The CDR3 sequence is 15 residues long. CDR1 is LNHDA and CDR2 is SQIVND in the germline V gene (reference sequence). This record comes from a study of cytomegalovirus exposure and HLA in healthy donors. Findings and limits, study-wide: With later analysis, a missense DCLRE1C variant became linked to TCR beta V- and J-gene trimming. In vitro checks showed that three CMV-associated chains really do target CMV antigens.

The PCR made use of 60 Vbeta and 13 Jbeta primers. Some clones are missing from TCRdb's copy, which holds only in-frame ones; the method was immunoSEQ multiplex PCR. The specimen's table records nearly 200,000 clones. Material for sequencing was PBMCs. The rearrangement joins TRBV19 to TRBJ2-2; D may be TRBD1 (6 bases). The source is a boy between 5 and 17 years old in good health and CMV-seronegative. CDR3 sequence reads: CASSTLAGVDGELFF. In nucleotides, the CDR3 is TGTGCCAGTAGTACCCTGGCAGGGGTGGACGGGGAGCTGTTTTTT.